This TCR beta chain came from a study of blood T cells in healthy people across ages. Each donor supplied around 9.9 milliliters of peripheral blood. Points from the study as a whole: In long-lived donors, naive CD4+ cell counts and diversity exceeded those of aged donors.

The authors ran a second PCR of roughly 6 to 11 cycles using a sample-barcoded 5' primer and a J-beta primer mix. One entry per CDR3 protein, called by TCRdb with MiXCR from the 5' RACE reads. The profile shows 850,000 to 1,100,000 distinct CDR3 sequences, 30% to 40% of them singletons. About this clonotype: As yet, its antigen is unknown.

V gave up 5 bases and J gave up 11 bases; unmatched junction bases: 15. CDR3 length equals 16 residues. The sample comprised blood. This receptor was taken from a young man in good health. The genes are TRBV12-3 or TRBV12-4 and TRBJ1-1; 12 positions match TRBD1. The CDR3 coding sequence is TGTGCCAGCAGTCCTATACACGCCGGGACAGGGGGCAGCGCTTTCTTT. It is translated as CASSPIHAGTGGSAFF.